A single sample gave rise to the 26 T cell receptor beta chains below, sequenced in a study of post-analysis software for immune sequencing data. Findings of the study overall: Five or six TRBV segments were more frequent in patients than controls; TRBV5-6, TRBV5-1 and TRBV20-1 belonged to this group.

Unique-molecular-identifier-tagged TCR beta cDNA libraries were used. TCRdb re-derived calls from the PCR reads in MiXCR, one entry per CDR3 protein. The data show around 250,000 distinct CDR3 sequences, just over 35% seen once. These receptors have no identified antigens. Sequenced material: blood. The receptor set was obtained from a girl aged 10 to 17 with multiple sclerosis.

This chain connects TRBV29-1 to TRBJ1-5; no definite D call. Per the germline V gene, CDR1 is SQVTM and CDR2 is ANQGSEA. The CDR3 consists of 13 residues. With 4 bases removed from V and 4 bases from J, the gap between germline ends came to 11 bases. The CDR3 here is CSVADRGNQPQHF. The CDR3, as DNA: TGCAGCGTTGCGGACCGGGGTAATCAGCCCCAGCATTTT.

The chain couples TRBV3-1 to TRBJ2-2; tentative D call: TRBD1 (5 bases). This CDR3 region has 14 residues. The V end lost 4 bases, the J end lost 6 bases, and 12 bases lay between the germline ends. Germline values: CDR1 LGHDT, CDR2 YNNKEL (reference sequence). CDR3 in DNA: TGTGCCAGCAGCCGAATATCAGGGCCCGGGGAGCTGTTTTTT. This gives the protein CASSRISGPGELFF.

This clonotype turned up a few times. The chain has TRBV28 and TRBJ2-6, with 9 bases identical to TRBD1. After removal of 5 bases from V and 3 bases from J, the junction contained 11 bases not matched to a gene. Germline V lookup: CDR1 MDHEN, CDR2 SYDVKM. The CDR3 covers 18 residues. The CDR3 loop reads CASSGSGTGWGGANVLTF. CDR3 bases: TGTGCCAGCAGTGGCTCCGGGACAGGGTGGGGTGGGGCCAACGTCCTGACTTTC.

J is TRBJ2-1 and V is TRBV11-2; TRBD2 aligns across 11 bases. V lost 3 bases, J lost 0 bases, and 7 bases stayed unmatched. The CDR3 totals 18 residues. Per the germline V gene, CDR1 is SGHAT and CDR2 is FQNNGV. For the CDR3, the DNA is TGTGCCAGCAGCTTGGGACTAGCGGAGGGTAGCTCCTACAATGAGCAGTTCTTC. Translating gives CASSLGLAEGSSYNEQFF. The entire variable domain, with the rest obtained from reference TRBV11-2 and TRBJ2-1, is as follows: EAGVAQSPRYKIIEKRQSVAFWCNPISGHATLYWYQQILGQGPKLLIQFQNNGVVDDSQLPKDRFSAERLKGVDSTLKIQPAKLEDSAVYLCASSLGLAEGSSYNEQFFGPGTRLTVL.

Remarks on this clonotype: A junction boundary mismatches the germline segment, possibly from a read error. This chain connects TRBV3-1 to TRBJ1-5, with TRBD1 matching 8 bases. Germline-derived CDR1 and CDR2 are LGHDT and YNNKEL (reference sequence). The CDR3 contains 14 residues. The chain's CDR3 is CASSHAGGKQPQHF. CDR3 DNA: TGTGCCAGCAGCCACGCAGGGGGCAAGCAGCCCCAGCATTTT.

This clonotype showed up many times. This CDR3 reads CASSSRTGAYGYTF. As DNA, the CDR3 is TGTGCCAGCAGTTCCCGGACCGGGGCTTATGGCTACACCTTC. This chain joins TRBV12-3 or TRBV12-4 and TRBJ1-2; D possibly corresponds to TRBD1 (5 bases). With 4 bases removed from V and 5 bases from J, the gap between germline ends came to 14 bases. The CDR3 totals 14 residues.

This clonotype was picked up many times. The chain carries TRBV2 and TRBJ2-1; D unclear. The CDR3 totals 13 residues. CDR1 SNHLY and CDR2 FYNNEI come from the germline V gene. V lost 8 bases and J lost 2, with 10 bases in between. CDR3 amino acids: CASERNPYNEQFF. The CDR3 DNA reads TGTGCCAGCGAGAGGAACCCCTACAATGAGCAGTTCTTC.

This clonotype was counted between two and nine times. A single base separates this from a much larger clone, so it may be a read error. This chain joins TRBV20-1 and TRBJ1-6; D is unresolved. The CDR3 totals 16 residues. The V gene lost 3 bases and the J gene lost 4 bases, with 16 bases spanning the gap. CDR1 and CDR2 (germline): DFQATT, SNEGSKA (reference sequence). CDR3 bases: TGCAGTGCTAGGCCTGACCCCGGCGGGTATAATTCACCCCTCCACTTT. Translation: CSARPDPGGYNSPLHF.

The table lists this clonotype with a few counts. The CDR3 reads CASSPRYRLNTGELFF. CDR3 DNA: TGTGCCAGCAGCCCGAGGTATCGTTTGAACACCGGGGAGCTGTTTTTT. The V call is TRBV7-9, the J call TRBJ2-2; no firm D call. Germline CDR1 reads SEHNR; CDR2 reads FQNEAQ (reference sequence). There are 16 residues in the CDR3. V was pared by 5 bases and J by 1 base, with 14 bases between.

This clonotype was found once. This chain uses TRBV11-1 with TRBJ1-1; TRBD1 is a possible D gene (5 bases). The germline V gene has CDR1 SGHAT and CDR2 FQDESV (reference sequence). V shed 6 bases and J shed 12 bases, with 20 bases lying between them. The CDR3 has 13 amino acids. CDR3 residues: CASSFLEGRESFF. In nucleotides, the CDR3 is TGTGCCAGCAGTTTCTTGGAGGGCAGGGAGTCTTTCTTT.

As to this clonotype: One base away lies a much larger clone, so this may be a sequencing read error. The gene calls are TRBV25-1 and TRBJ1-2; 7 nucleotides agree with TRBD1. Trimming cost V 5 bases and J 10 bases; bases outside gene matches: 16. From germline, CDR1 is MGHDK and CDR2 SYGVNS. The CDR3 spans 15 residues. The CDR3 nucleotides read TGTGCCAGCAGTACCCAGGCGAGGGGGCTTGATGACTACACCTTC. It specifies CASSTQARGLDDYTF.

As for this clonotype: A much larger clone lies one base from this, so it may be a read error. This chain's CDR3 is CASSLAGPTIMDSPPHF. The CDR3 DNA reads as TGCGCCAGCAGCTTAGCCGGGCCTACCATAATGGATTCACCCCCCCACTTT. The chain recombines TRBV5-1 with TRBJ1-6; D unclear. This CDR3 region has 17 residues. CDR1 is SGHRS, CDR2 YFSETQ, per germline.

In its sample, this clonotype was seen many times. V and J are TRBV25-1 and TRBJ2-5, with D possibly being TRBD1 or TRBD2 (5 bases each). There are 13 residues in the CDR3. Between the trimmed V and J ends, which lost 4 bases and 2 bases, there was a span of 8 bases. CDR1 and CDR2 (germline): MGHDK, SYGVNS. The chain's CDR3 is CASSVGAQETQYF. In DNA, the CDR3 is TGTGCCAGCAGTGTCGGGGCTCAAGAGACCCAGTACTTC.

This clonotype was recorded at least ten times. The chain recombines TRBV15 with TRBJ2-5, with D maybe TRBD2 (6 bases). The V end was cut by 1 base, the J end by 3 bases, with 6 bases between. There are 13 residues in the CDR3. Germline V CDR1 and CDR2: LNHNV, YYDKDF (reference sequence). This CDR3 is CATSRAGEETQYF. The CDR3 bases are TGTGCCACCAGCAGAGCGGGAGAAGAGACCCAGTACTTC.

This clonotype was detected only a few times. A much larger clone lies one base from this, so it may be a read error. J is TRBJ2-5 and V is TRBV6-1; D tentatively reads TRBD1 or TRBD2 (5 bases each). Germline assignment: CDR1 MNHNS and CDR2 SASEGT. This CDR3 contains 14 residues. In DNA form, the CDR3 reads TGTGCCAGCAGGGAAGCGGCAGGGTCTCGTGGGCAGTACTTC. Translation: CASREAAGSRGQYF.

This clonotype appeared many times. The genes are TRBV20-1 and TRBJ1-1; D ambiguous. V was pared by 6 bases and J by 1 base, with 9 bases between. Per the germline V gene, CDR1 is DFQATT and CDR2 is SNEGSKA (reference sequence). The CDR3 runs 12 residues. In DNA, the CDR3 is TGCAGTGCCCGCGTAGGGAACACTGAAGCTTTCTTT. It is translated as CSARVGNTEAFF.

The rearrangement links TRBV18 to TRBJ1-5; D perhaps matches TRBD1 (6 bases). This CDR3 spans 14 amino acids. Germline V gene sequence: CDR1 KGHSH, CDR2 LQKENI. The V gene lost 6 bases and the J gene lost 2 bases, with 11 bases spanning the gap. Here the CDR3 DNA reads TGTGCCAGCTCCCGGGACATTGGCAATCAGCCCCAGCATTTT. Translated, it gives CASSRDIGNQPQHF.

The CDR3 coding sequence is TGCAGTGCTGGACTAGGCGGGGGGGAGACCCAGTACTTC. Its protein product is CSAGLGGGETQYF. The chain employs TRBV20-1 and TRBJ2-5; 8 bases align to TRBD2. This CDR3 spans 13 amino acids. Per the germline V gene, CDR1 is DFQATT and CDR2 is SNEGSKA (reference sequence). With V trimmed by 5 bases and J by 5 bases, 7 bases remained unmatched.

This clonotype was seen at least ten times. CDR3 sequence: CASSLTASTDTQYF. In DNA, the CDR3 is TGTGCCAGCAGCTTAACAGCTAGCACAGATACGCAGTATTTT. The rearrangement joins TRBV7-3 to TRBJ2-3; D call uncertain. V lost 0 bases and J lost 0, with 4 bases in between. The germline gives CDR1 SGHTA, CDR2 FQGTGA. CDR3 length: 14 amino acids.

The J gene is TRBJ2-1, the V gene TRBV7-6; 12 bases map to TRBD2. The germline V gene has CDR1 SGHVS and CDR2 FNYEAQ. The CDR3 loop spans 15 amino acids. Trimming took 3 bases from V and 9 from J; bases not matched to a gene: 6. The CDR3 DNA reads TGTGCCAGCAGCTTGACTAGCGGGAGTGGAGTTGAGCAGTTCTTC. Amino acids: CASSLTSGSGVEQFF.

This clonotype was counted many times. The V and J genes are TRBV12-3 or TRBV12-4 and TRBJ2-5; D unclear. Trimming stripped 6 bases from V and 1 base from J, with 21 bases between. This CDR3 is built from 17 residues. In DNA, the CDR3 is TGTGCCAGCAGGCCCGCACCAAGTCTAGGAATCCAAGAGACCCAGTACTTC. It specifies CASRPAPSLGIQETQYF.

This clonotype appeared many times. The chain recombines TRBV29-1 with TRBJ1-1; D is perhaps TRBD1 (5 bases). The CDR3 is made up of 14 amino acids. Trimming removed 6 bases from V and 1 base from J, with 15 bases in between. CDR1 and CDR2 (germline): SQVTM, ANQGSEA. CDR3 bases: TGCAGCGTAACCGGCAGGGTGAAGAACACTGAAGCTTTCTTT. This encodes CSVTGRVKNTEAFF.

CDR3 sequence reads: CATWAGVAGELFF. CDR3 coding DNA: TGTGCCACCTGGGCTGGGGTGGCCGGGGAGCTGTTTTTT. This chain links TRBV7-3 with TRBJ2-2; D unresolved. CDR1 is SGHTA, CDR2 FQGTGA, per germline. Between the trimmed V and J ends, which lost 10 bases and 6 bases, there was a span of 15 bases. CDR3 length: 13 amino acids. The entire variable domain, with the rest obtained from reference TRBV7-3 and TRBJ2-2, is as follows: GAGVSQTPSNKVTEKGKYVELRCDPISGHTALYWYRQSLGQGPEFLIYFQGTGAADDSGLPNDRFFAVRPEGSVSTLKIQRTERGDSAVYLCATWAGVAGELFFGEGSRLTVL.

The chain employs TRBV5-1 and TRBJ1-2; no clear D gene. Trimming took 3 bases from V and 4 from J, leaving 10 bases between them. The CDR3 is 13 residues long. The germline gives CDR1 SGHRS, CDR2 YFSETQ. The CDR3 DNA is TGCGCCAGCAGCTCAGACTCGGGCTATGGCTACACCTTC. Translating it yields CASSSDSGYGYTF.

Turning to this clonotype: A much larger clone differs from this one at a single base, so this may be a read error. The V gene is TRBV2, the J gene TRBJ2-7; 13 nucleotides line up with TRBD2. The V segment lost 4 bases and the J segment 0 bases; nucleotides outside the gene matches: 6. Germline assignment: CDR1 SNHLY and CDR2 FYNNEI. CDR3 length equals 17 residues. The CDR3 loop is CASSGELAGGSSYEQYF. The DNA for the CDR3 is TGTGCCAGCAGTGGGGAACTAGCGGGAGGGAGCTCCTACGAGCAGTACTTC.

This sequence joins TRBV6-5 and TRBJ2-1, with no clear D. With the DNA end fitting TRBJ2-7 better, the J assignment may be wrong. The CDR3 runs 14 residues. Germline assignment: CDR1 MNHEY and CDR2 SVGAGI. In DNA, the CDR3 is TGTGCCAGCAGTCGCGCAGGCACCTCCTACGAGCAGTACTTC. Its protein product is CASSRAGTSYEQYF.